Below, 14 T cell receptor beta chains from the same sample are listed, as sequenced in a study of T cell changes during pregnancy in multiple sclerosis (dated by TCRdb to between 2018 and 2021). Libraries were prepared through the immunoSEQ multiplex PCR assay. Not all clones reach the TCRdb copy of this immuneACCESS table, which keeps in-frame sequences only. Checked studies attribute under half of the gap to unresolved V genes and leave the rest unexplained. Here the sample has fewer than 100,000 clones; 89% occur a single time. The top ten clonotypes cover 1.9% of the sample. This material consisted of peripheral blood, taken before pregnancy. The receptors derive from a female donor with multiple sclerosis, enrolled in a pregnancy study.

The rearrangement joins TRBV16 to TRBJ1-4; weak D call: TRBD1 (6 bases). This CDR3 is built from 14 residues. With 2 bases removed from V and 7 bases from J, the gap between germline ends came to 11 bases. Germline-derived CDR1 and CDR2 are KGHSY and FQNENV. The CDR3: CASSQGQGFEKLFF. The DNA of the CDR3 is TGTGCCAGCAGCCAAGGGCAGGGGTTTGAAAAACTGTTTTTT.

A few counts support this clone. The rearrangement uses TRBV5-4 and TRBJ2-1; TRBD2 matches 9 bases. The germline gives CDR1 SGHNT, CDR2 YYREEE (reference sequence). V dropped 4 bases and J dropped 3; count of bases not matched to a gene: 5. This CDR3 is built from 15 residues. CDR3 loop: CASSLAGRDYNEQFF. The CDR3 nucleotides read TGTGCCAGCAGCCTAGCGGGGAGGGACTACAATGAGCAGTTCTTC.

V and J are TRBV9 and TRBJ2-5; 12 bases fit TRBD2. V lost 0 bases, J lost 1 base, and 1 base stayed unmatched. Germline values: CDR1 SGDLS, CDR2 YYNGEE. The CDR3 runs to 16 residues. The CDR3 is CASSVATSGGQETQYF. The CDR3 nucleotides are TGTGCCAGCAGCGTAGCGACTAGCGGGGGCCAAGAGACCCAGTACTTC.

The rearrangement uses TRBV30 and TRBJ1-3; perhaps TRBD1 as D (5 bases). Deletions cut 7 bases from V and 2 bases from J, with 21 bases between. CDR1 is GTSNPN and CDR2 is SVGIG in the germline V gene (reference sequence). There are 16 residues in the CDR3. Here the CDR3 reads CAYKRRIQAAGNTIYF. For the CDR3, the DNA is TGTGCCTACAAACGTCGTATACAGGCTGCTGGAAACACCATATATTTT.

In regard to this clone: One end of the junction does not line up with germline, which may come from a read error. The chain uses TRBV7-9 and TRBJ2-7; 7 bases are a match to TRBD2. Germline CDR1 reads SEHNR; CDR2 reads FQNEAQ (reference sequence). The CDR3 is made up of 11 amino acids. The CDR3 loop is CASSTGLVYAF. In nucleotides, the CDR3 is TGTGCCAGCAGCACCGGACTAGTTTATGCCTTC.

The V call is TRBV19, the J call TRBJ2-1; 9 bases align to TRBD1. In germline, CDR1 is LNHDA, CDR2 SQIVND (reference sequence). This CDR3 contains 16 residues. J was trimmed by 2 bases and V by 4 bases; bases with no gene match: 6. In DNA, the CDR3 is TGTGCCAGTAGTACCCGACAGGGGGGAACCTACAATGAGCAGTTCTTC. Translation gives CASSTRQGGTYNEQFF.

This chain connects TRBV28 to TRBJ1-1, with D hard to call. The CDR3 consists of 14 residues. V dropped 3 bases and J dropped 0 bases, with 8 bases sitting between them. Germline V gene sequence: CDR1 MDHEN, CDR2 SYDVKM. The CDR3 nucleotides are TGTGCCAGCAGTTTGGGCCTCCTGAACACTGAAGCTTTCTTT. This encodes CASSLGLLNTEAFF.

The V and J genes are TRBV5-6 and TRBJ2-1, with TRBD1 matching over 11 bases. This CDR3 contains 13 residues. Germline V gene lookup returns CDR1 SGHDT and CDR2 YYEEEE. Trimming cost V 3 bases and J 7 bases; bases outside gene matches: 0. The CDR3 sequence: CASSWDRGNEQFF. CDR3 bases: TGTGCCAGCAGCTGGGACAGGGGGAATGAGCAGTTCTTC.

The chain recombines TRBV6-6 with TRBJ1-5; D possibly corresponds to TRBD1 (6 bases). Germline-derived CDR1 and CDR2 are MNHNY and SVGAGI (reference sequence). V lost 1 base, J lost 2 bases, and 12 bases lay in between. This CDR3 contains 16 residues. The CDR3 DNA is TGTGCCAGCAGTTACTGGCAGGGGATACGCAATCAGCCCCAGCATTTT. This encodes CASSYWQGIRNQPQHF.

The gene calls are TRBV7-3 and TRBJ1-6, with TRBD1 matching over 8 bases. CDR3 length: 13 residues. Trimming at V came to 4 bases and at J to 13 bases, leaving 6 bases not matched to a gene. Germline V CDR1 and CDR2: SGHTA, FQGTGA. The CDR3 bases are TGTGCCAGCAGCTCCTACAGGGGGGGTCCCCTCCACTTT. It specifies CASSSYRGGPLHF.

The rearrangement links TRBV10-1 to TRBJ2-1; D may be TRBD2 (5 bases). The V end lost 5 bases, the J end lost 9 bases, and 23 bases lay between the germline ends. The CDR3 contains 16 residues. The germline V gene encodes CDR1 WNHNN and CDR2 SYGVQD (reference sequence). The CDR3 is CASSPRGVQELGEQFF. CDR3 nucleotide sequence: TGCGCCAGCAGTCCCCGGGGTGTGCAAGAGTTGGGTGAGCAGTTCTTC.

This chain links TRBV12-5 with TRBJ1-6, with 10 bases aligning to TRBD1. The junction had 2 bases not matched to a gene; V was cut back by 0 bases and J by 9 bases. Germline CDR1 LGHNT, CDR2 FRNRAP. There are 15 residues in the CDR3. Written as DNA, the CDR3 is TGTGCTAGTGGTTTGGTAGGACAGGGGGGTTCACCCCTCCACTTT. It is translated as CASGLVGQGGSPLHF.

The CDR3 DNA sequence: TGTGCCACCAGCAGAGATTACGGCGGGGGGGCCCGGGTTTTGACCGGGGAGCTGTTTTTT. Protein: CATSRDYGGGARVLTGELFF. The chain joins TRBV15 to TRBJ2-2; 9 bases line up with TRBD2. The CDR3 runs to 20 residues. Looked up from germline, CDR1 is LNHNV and CDR2 is YYDKDF (reference sequence). V lost 0 bases, J lost 5 bases, and 16 bases stayed unmatched.

The chain couples TRBV7-9 to TRBJ2-1; a weak D match, TRBD1 (6 bases). The V end was cut by 7 bases, the J end by 1 base, with 11 bases between. The CDR3 loop spans 14 amino acids. Germline lookup yields CDR1 SEHNR and CDR2 FQNEAQ (reference sequence). CDR3 amino acids: CASKGVGSYNEQFF. The DNA for the CDR3 is TGTGCCAGCAAGGGGGTTGGATCCTACAATGAGCAGTTCTTC.